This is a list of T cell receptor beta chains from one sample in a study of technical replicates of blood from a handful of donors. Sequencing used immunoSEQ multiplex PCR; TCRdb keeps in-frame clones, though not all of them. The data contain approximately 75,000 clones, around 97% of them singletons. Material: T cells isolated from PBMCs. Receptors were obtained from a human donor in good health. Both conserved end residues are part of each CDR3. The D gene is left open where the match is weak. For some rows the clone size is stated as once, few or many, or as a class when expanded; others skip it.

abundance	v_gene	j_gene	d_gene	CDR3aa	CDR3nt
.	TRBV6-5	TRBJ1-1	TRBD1	CASSWDRGNTEAFF	TGTGCCAGCAGCTGGGACAGGGGGAACACTGAAGCTTTCTTT
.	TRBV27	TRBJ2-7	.	CASRILRGGSSYEQYF	TGTGCCAGCAGGATACTCAGGGGCGGAAGCTCCTACGAGCAGTACTTC
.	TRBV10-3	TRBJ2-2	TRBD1	CAIITGAGELFF	TGTGCCATCATAACAGGGGCCGGGGAGCTGTTTTTT
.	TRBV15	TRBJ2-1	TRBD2	CATSISLADYNEQFF	TGTGCCACCAGCATTAGTCTAGCGGATTACAATGAGCAGTTCTTC
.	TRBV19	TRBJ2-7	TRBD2	CASSETSGSYEQYF	TGTGCCAGTAGTGAGACTAGCGGGAGTTACGAGCAGTACTTC
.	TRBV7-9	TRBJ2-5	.	CASSLFIGGGRETQYF	TGTGCCAGCAGCTTATTTATTGGGGGGGGCCGGGAGACCCAGTACTTC
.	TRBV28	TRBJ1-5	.	CASSRDTINQPQHF	TGTGCCAGCAGTCGGGATACGATCAATCAGCCCCAGCATTTT
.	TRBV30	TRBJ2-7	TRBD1	CAWTPPPPGQFSYEQYF	TGTGCCTGGACCCCCCCTCCTCCGGGACAGTTTAGCTACGAGCAGTACTTC
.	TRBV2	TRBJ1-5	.	CASRGAVNQPQHF	TGTGCCAGCAGAGGGGCAGTCAATCAGCCCCAGCATTTT
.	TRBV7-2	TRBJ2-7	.	CASSLGGLGYEQYF	TGTGCCAGCAGCTTAGGGGGACTGGGCTACGAGCAGTACTTC
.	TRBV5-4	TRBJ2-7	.	CASSPEGTDSYEQYF	TGTGCCAGCAGCCCGGAGGGGACAGACTCCTACGAGCAGTACTTC
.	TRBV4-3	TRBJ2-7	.	CASSQFAGPSYEQYF	TGCGCCAGCAGCCAATTTGCGGGGCCCTCCTACGAGCAGTACTTC
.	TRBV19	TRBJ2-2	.	CASRGSNTGELFF	TGTGCCTCCAGGGGATCAAACACCGGGGAGCTGTTTTTT
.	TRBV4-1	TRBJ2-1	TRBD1	CASSPSKGQGPNEQFF	TGCGCCAGCAGCCCCTCTAAGGGACAGGGTCCCAATGAGCAGTTCTTC
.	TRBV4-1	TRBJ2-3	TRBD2	CASSQDNKREATDTQYF	TGCGCCAGCAGCCAAGATAACAAGCGGGAGGCCACAGATACGCAGTATTTT
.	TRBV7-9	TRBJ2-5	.	CASSLDYWWETQYF	TGTGCCAGCAGCTTAGATTACTGGTGGGAGACCCAGTACTTC
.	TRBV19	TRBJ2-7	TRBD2	CASTPTSGSSYEQYF	TGTGCCAGTACCCCTACTAGCGGGAGCTCCTACGAGCAGTACTTC
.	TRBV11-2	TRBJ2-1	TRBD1	CASSLRWTGANEQFF	TGTGCCAGCAGCCTAAGGTGGACAGGGGCCAATGAGCAGTTCTTC
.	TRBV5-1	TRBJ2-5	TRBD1	CASSNTGAKETQYF	TGCGCCAGCAGCAACACAGGGGCAAAAGAGACCCAGTACTTC
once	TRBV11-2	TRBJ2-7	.	CASSSSLYEQYF	TGTGCCAGCAGCTCCTCCCTCTACGAGCAGTACTTC
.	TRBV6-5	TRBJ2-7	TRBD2	CASTTSGIGEQYF	TGTGCCAGCACTACTAGCGGGATTGGTGAGCAGTACTTC
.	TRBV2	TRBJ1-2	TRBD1	CASTPDRGAYGYTF	TGTGCCAGCACCCCCGACAGGGGGGCCTATGGCTACACCTTC
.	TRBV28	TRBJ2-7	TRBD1	CASRGTAISYEQYF	TGTGCCAGCAGGGGGACAGCCATCTCCTACGAGCAGTACTTC
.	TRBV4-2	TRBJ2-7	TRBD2	CASSPGLAGNYEQYF	TGTGCCAGCAGCCCGGGACTAGCGGGAAATTACGAGCAGTACTTC
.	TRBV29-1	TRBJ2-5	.	CSAGQSQETQYF	TGCAGCGCCGGACAGAGCCAAGAGACCCAGTACTTC
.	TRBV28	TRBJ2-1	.	CASSLYSYNEQFF	TGTGCCAGCAGTTTATACAGTTACAATGAGCAGTTCTTC
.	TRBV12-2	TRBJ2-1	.	CASRFSTSGSCSEQFF	TGTGCAAGTCGCTTTTCGACTAGCGGGTCATGCTCTGAGCAGTTCTTC
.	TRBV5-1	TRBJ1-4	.	CASSMGHREKLFF	TGCGCCAGCAGCATGGGACACAGGGAAAAACTGTTTTTT
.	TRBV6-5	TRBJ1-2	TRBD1	CASSRGTGGYGYTF	TGTGCCAGCAGTAGGGGGACAGGAGGGTATGGCTACACCTTC
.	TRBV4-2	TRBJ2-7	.	CASSQTANSGPLIPYEQYF	TGTGCCAGCAGCCAAACCGCGAATAGCGGACCACTTATCCCCTACGAGCAGTACTTC
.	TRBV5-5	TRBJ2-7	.	CASSLGQGPYEQYF	TGTGCCAGCAGCTTGGGGCAGGGCCCCTACGAGCAGTACTTC
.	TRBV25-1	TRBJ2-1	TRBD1	CAGGGDRGQFF	TGTGCCGGAGGAGGAGACAGGGGGCAGTTCTTC
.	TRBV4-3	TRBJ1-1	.	CASSQEGTGGTEAFF	TGCGCCAGCAGCCAAGAGGGGACGGGGGGGACTGAAGCTTTCTTT
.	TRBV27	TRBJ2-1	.	CASSFQRGQGGHNEQFF	TGTGCCAGCAGTTTTCAACGAGGACAGGGAGGGCACAATGAGCAGTTCTTC
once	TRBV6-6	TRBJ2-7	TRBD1	CASSYGDRTYEQYF	TGTGCCAGCAGTTACGGGGACAGGACCTACGAGCAGTACTTC
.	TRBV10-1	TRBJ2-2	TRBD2	CASGTRLADTGELFF	TGCGCCAGCGGGACTAGACTAGCGGACACCGGGGAGCTGTTTTTT
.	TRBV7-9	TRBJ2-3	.	CASSQTPGLRTDTQYF	TGTGCCAGCTCCCAAACCCCGGGACTCCGCACAGATACGCAGTATTTT
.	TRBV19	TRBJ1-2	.	CASSENPNYGYTF	TGTGCCAGTAGCGAGAATCCGAACTATGGCTACACCTTC